A selection of T cell receptor beta chains follows, all from one sample in a study of human T cells and chemical hapten exposure. TCRdb independently ran MiXCR on the RACE reads; one entry per CDR3 protein. Here the sample spans about 200,000 distinct CDR3 sequences, about 22% being singletons. The sequencing here drew on whole blood, taken in connection with sensitization to the hapten diphenylcyclopropenone (DPC). The receptors were gathered from a woman aged 35 to 49 with alopecia areata. Some clones in this sample may be carry-over from other donors' samples. Both conserved end residues are part of each CDR3. Fields, in order: D gene, J gene, V gene, clone size, CDR3 DNA, CDR3 protein. A D gene is named only where the DNA matches it firmly. The size of a clone is reported for some rows only, either as once, few or many, or as a class for expanded clones.

d_call: TRBD1; j_call: TRBJ2-1; v_call: TRBV7-9; clone_size: few; cdr3_nt: TGTGCCAGCGGAGACAGGGGGAACAATGAGCAGTTCTTC; cdr3_aa: CASGDRGNNEQFF
d_call: .; j_call: TRBJ2-7; v_call: TRBV12-3/TRBV12-4; clone_size: .; cdr3_nt: TGTGCCAGCAGTCTCGGGTGGGTGTGGGGTTACGAGCAGTACTTC; cdr3_aa: CASSLGWVWGYEQYF
d_call: .; j_call: TRBJ2-5; v_call: TRBV28; clone_size: .; cdr3_nt: TGTGCCAGCAGTTTAGTTGACAGGCAAGAGACCCAGTACTTC; cdr3_aa: CASSLVDRQETQYF
d_call: TRBD2; j_call: TRBJ2-1; v_call: TRBV27; clone_size: .; cdr3_nt: TGTGCCAGCAGTTTATCGGGACTAGCGGGAGGGTTGTTCTTC; cdr3_aa: CASSLSGLAGGLFF
d_call: TRBD1; j_call: TRBJ1-1; v_call: TRBV12-3/TRBV12-4; clone_size: few; cdr3_nt: TGTGCCAGCAGTCCTGACAGGGCCTCTAAAGCTTTCTTT; cdr3_aa: CASSPDRASKAFF
d_call: .; j_call: TRBJ2-2; v_call: TRBV9; clone_size: few; cdr3_nt: TGTGCCAGCAGCGTAGTATCTGGAGGGGAGCTGTTTTTT; cdr3_aa: CASSVVSGGELFF
d_call: .; j_call: TRBJ2-1; v_call: TRBV20-1; clone_size: few; cdr3_nt: TGCAGTGCTGCCCTCCCCGAATCCCTAGTCAATGAGCAGTTCTTC; cdr3_aa: CSAALPESLVNEQFF
d_call: .; j_call: TRBJ2-2; v_call: TRBV7-6; clone_size: few; cdr3_nt: TGTGCCAGCAGCTTATACCCCGGGGAGCTGTTTTTT; cdr3_aa: CASSLYPGELFF
d_call: TRBD1; j_call: TRBJ2-4; v_call: TRBV10-3; clone_size: few; cdr3_nt: TGTGCCATCAGTGAGGGGGACAGGTGGGGAGACATTCAGTACTTC; cdr3_aa: CAISEGDRWGDIQYF
d_call: TRBD2; j_call: TRBJ2-3; v_call: TRBV5-1; clone_size: few; cdr3_nt: TGCGCCAGCAGTTGGACTAGCGGGAGTGGGGCAGATACGCAGTATTTT; cdr3_aa: CASSWTSGSGADTQYF
d_call: .; j_call: TRBJ2-5; v_call: TRBV11-1; clone_size: few; cdr3_nt: TGTGCCAGCAGCAGGGTCGCGGAGACCCAGTACTTC; cdr3_aa: CASSRVAETQYF
d_call: .; j_call: TRBJ2-7; v_call: TRBV7-2; clone_size: few; cdr3_nt: TGTGCCAGCAGCTTTCAGGGGCCCAGCTGGGGAGAGCAGTACTTC; cdr3_aa: CASSFQGPSWGEQYF
d_call: .; j_call: TRBJ2-3; v_call: TRBV28; clone_size: many; cdr3_nt: TGTGCCAGCAGTTTAGGAAGCGGAAGCCGAACAGATACGCAGTATTTT; cdr3_aa: CASSLGSGSRTDTQYF
d_call: TRBD2; j_call: TRBJ2-7; v_call: TRBV20-1; clone_size: .; cdr3_nt: TGCAGTGCTAGGCTAGCGGGAGGGCTTTACGAGCAGTACTTC; cdr3_aa: CSARLAGGLYEQYF
d_call: .; j_call: TRBJ2-7; v_call: TRBV5-1; clone_size: .; cdr3_nt: TGCGCCAGCAGTCTCTGGCGTGAGCAGTACTTC; cdr3_aa: CASSLWREQYF
d_call: .; j_call: TRBJ2-6; v_call: TRBV4-3; clone_size: .; cdr3_nt: TGCGCCAGCAGCCAAGGGGTAGCGGGGGCCAACGTCCTGACTTTC; cdr3_aa: CASSQGVAGANVLTF
d_call: TRBD2; j_call: TRBJ2-1; v_call: TRBV28; clone_size: many; cdr3_nt: TGTGCCAGCAGCCCCTCGGGGACTAGCCGCTCCTACAATGAGCAGTTCTTC; cdr3_aa: CASSPSGTSRSYNEQFF
d_call: TRBD2; j_call: TRBJ2-3; v_call: TRBV2; clone_size: .; cdr3_nt: TGTGCCAGCAGTTGGACTAGCGGAACAGATACGCAGTATTTT; cdr3_aa: CASSWTSGTDTQYF
d_call: .; j_call: TRBJ2-6; v_call: TRBV6-2/TRBV6-3; clone_size: few; cdr3_nt: TGTGCCAGCAGTCTCGGGTTATTTAGCGGTCTTCCCCACTCTGGGGCCAACGTCCTGACTTTC; cdr3_aa: CASSLGLFSGLPHSGANVLTF
d_call: .; j_call: TRBJ2-1; v_call: TRBV7-2; clone_size: .; cdr3_nt: TGTGCCAGCAGCTTGAAGACAGGTCAAGGCTTC; cdr3_aa: CASSLKTGQGF
d_call: .; j_call: TRBJ2-7; v_call: TRBV5-6; clone_size: .; cdr3_nt: TGTGCCAGCAGCTTGCGAGGAGGAGCGGACGAGTACGAGCAGTACTTC; cdr3_aa: CASSLRGGADEYEQYF
d_call: TRBD2; j_call: TRBJ2-7; v_call: TRBV28; clone_size: .; cdr3_nt: TGTGCCAGCAGTTTAAAACTAGCGGGAGGGTACGAGCAGTACTTC; cdr3_aa: CASSLKLAGGYEQYF
d_call: TRBD2; j_call: TRBJ2-2; v_call: TRBV6-6; clone_size: .; cdr3_nt: TGTGCCAGCAGCCCTTGGGGAGGGACGACCGGGGAGCTGTTTTTT; cdr3_aa: CASSPWGGTTGELFF
d_call: .; j_call: TRBJ2-7; v_call: TRBV6-5; clone_size: .; cdr3_nt: TGTGCCAGCAGTTACCTCCTTGGGGGGGCTGAGCAGTACTTC; cdr3_aa: CASSYLLGGAEQYF
d_call: .; j_call: TRBJ2-4; v_call: TRBV11-2; clone_size: few; cdr3_nt: TGTGCCAGCAGCCAGTCAGGGGTTTCCAAAAACATTCAGTACTTC; cdr3_aa: CASSQSGVSKNIQYF
d_call: .; j_call: TRBJ2-1; v_call: TRBV9; clone_size: .; cdr3_nt: TGTGCCAGCAGCCCACACACGAATCCCCGGAGGCAGTTCTTC; cdr3_aa: CASSPHTNPRRQFF
d_call: .; j_call: TRBJ2-5; v_call: TRBV12-3/TRBV12-4; clone_size: .; cdr3_nt: TGTGCCAGCAGGCCTAGGGTGCAAGAGACCCAGTACTTC; cdr3_aa: CASRPRVQETQYF
d_call: TRBD2; j_call: TRBJ2-7; v_call: TRBV7-2; clone_size: .; cdr3_nt: TGTGCCAGCAGCTTCTCAGCGGGAGTGGGTCGGGAGCAGTACTTC; cdr3_aa: CASSFSAGVGREQYF
d_call: .; j_call: TRBJ2-7; v_call: TRBV21-1; clone_size: .; cdr3_nt: TGTGCCAGCAGCAAAATTACCCGGGAGCAGGGAGCCTCCTACGAGCAGTACTTC; cdr3_aa: CASSKITREQGASYEQYF
d_call: .; j_call: TRBJ2-4; v_call: TRBV29-1; clone_size: once; cdr3_nt: TGCAGCGTTGGGACAGGGAACTCGGGAGGCACTCAGTACTTC; cdr3_aa: CSVGTGNSGGTQYF
d_call: .; j_call: TRBJ2-7; v_call: TRBV11-3; clone_size: .; cdr3_nt: TGTGCCAGCAGCTATCCGCCCGGCGGAGACAGGTACGAGCAGTACTTC; cdr3_aa: CASSYPPGGDRYEQYF
d_call: .; j_call: TRBJ2-1; v_call: TRBV29-1; clone_size: .; cdr3_nt: TGCAGCGTCTTGGGGTCCGGCGGGTACTACAATGAGCAGTTCTTC; cdr3_aa: CSVLGSGGYYNEQFF
d_call: .; j_call: TRBJ2-6; v_call: TRBV5-4; clone_size: few; cdr3_nt: TGTGCCAGCAGTTACGGACTACCTGGTGGGGCCAACGTCCTGACTTTC; cdr3_aa: CASSYGLPGGANVLTF
d_call: .; j_call: TRBJ1-1; v_call: TRBV7-9; clone_size: few; cdr3_nt: TGTGCCCCCGGAGATGGTCTTGAAGCTTTCTTT; cdr3_aa: CAPGDGLEAFF
d_call: .; j_call: TRBJ2-7; v_call: TRBV29-1; clone_size: few; cdr3_nt: TGCAGCGTTGAAATGATCGGGGAGCGGCAGTACTTC; cdr3_aa: CSVEMIGERQYF
d_call: .; j_call: TRBJ2-7; v_call: TRBV7-2; clone_size: .; cdr3_nt: TGTGCCAGCAGCTTAAACAGGGAGGGGGGAGAGCAGTACTTC; cdr3_aa: CASSLNREGGEQYF
d_call: TRBD1; j_call: TRBJ1-1; v_call: TRBV20-1; clone_size: .; cdr3_nt: TGCAGTGCTGGCCCGAGGGGGCGGAACACTGAAGCTTTCTTT; cdr3_aa: CSAGPRGRNTEAFF
d_call: TRBD2; j_call: TRBJ2-3; v_call: TRBV20-1; clone_size: .; cdr3_nt: TGCAGTGCGATGGGGGGGACAGATACGCAGTATTTT; cdr3_aa: CSAMGGTDTQYF
d_call: .; j_call: TRBJ2-4; v_call: TRBV27; clone_size: .; cdr3_nt: TGTGCCAGCAGGACTAACATGGGAGCCAAAAACATTCAGTACTTC; cdr3_aa: CASRTNMGAKNIQYF
d_call: TRBD2; j_call: TRBJ2-3; v_call: TRBV5-1; clone_size: .; cdr3_nt: TGCGCCAGCAGCTTGAGCAGCGGGATCACAGATACGCAGTATTTT; cdr3_aa: CASSLSSGITDTQYF
d_call: .; j_call: TRBJ1-2; v_call: TRBV4-3; clone_size: few; cdr3_nt: TGCGCCAGCAGCCAAGACGACAGCAACTATGGCTACACCTTC; cdr3_aa: CASSQDDSNYGYTF
d_call: .; j_call: TRBJ1-2; v_call: TRBV12-3/TRBV12-4; clone_size: few; cdr3_nt: TGTGCCAGCACCCTAAGGGGATGGGTTGGCTACACCTTC; cdr3_aa: CASTLRGWVGYTF
d_call: TRBD1; j_call: TRBJ1-2; v_call: TRBV7-9; clone_size: .; cdr3_nt: TGTGCCAGCAGACTCGTCTCCGGGACAGCTAACTATGGCTACACCTTC; cdr3_aa: CASRLVSGTANYGYTF
d_call: .; j_call: TRBJ1-1; v_call: TRBV7-8; clone_size: many; cdr3_nt: TGTGCCAGCAGCCCCCGGGACGGAGATAACACTGAAGCTTTCTTT; cdr3_aa: CASSPRDGDNTEAFF
d_call: TRBD1; j_call: TRBJ2-7; v_call: TRBV7-9; clone_size: .; cdr3_nt: TGTGCCAGCAGCTGGGGACCGACAGGGGGACCCTACGAGCAGTACTTC; cdr3_aa: CASSWGPTGGPYEQYF
d_call: TRBD1; j_call: TRBJ2-2; v_call: TRBV6-2/TRBV6-3; clone_size: .; cdr3_nt: TGTGCCAGCGGCGACAGGGCCGAAGGCTCCGGGGAGCTGTTTTTT; cdr3_aa: CASGDRAEGSGELFF
d_call: .; j_call: TRBJ2-1; v_call: TRBV3-1; clone_size: many; cdr3_nt: TGTGCCAGCAGCCAATTAAGTGTGGACGAGCAGTTCTTC; cdr3_aa: CASSQLSVDEQFF
d_call: .; j_call: TRBJ1-2; v_call: TRBV29-1; clone_size: once; cdr3_nt: TGCAGCGTTGATGCCCCGGGGCAGGGGAGCTATGGCTACACCTTC; cdr3_aa: CSVDAPGQGSYGYTF
d_call: TRBD2; j_call: TRBJ2-7; v_call: TRBV20-1; clone_size: .; cdr3_nt: TGCAGTGCTAGACGCCGAATTAGACTAGCGGGGGGTTACGAGCAGTACTTC; cdr3_aa: CSARRRIRLAGGYEQYF
d_call: .; j_call: TRBJ2-3; v_call: TRBV7-2; clone_size: few; cdr3_nt: TGTGCCAGCAGCACATTATTACCAGATACGCAGTATTTT; cdr3_aa: CASSTLLPDTQYF